The following is a T cell receptor beta chain sequence with its context. This clone has a single count. There is no known antigen for this receptor. Qualities for individual bases were not recorded, and no much larger clone is one base off. Including cysteine and phenylalanine, the CDR3 has 16 amino acids. Of all the DNA, just the CDR3 is kept, 48 bases in frame from base 1. Reading the germline V gene gives CDR1 SGHTA and CDR2 FQGNSA. V was cut back by 5 bases and J by 3 bases, leaving a gap of 16 bases between them. This record belongs to a study of blood T cell repertoires in COVID-19 (dated by TCRdb to between 2020 and 2021). With respect to the entire study: Samples covering the acute and convalescent phases of COVID-19 were provided by collaborators in the United States, Italy and Spain. The sample metadata nearly always contained a de-identified subject ID, COVID-19 status, age in years and sex. Where available, HLA class I and class II types were taken from metadata supplied by the sample provider and were not determined by assay-based typing. The prospective study material was composed of cDNA or gDNA derived from T cells, B-cell-depleted T cells, or PBMCs. The samples were drawn from the first 160 participants of the ongoing ImmuneRACE study and from 1,254 subjects provided by 6 global collaborators. Subjects who had been exposed to COVID-19, were actively infected with it, or had recovered from it provided the deeply sampled blood TCRbeta repertoires that made up the dataset. The repertoires were released in a freely available public database meant as a resource for research on the immune response to SARS-CoV-2. What the research found in general, with its limitations: How much clinical and demographic metadata was included differed by source and by participant, and the metadata was provided uncurated.

Collaborating institutions collected whole blood in K2EDTA tubes following their own protocols. For TCRbeta analysis, collaborators shipped samples as frozen whole blood, isolated PBMCs, or DNA extracted from either of those sample types. The immunoSEQ Assay, a bias-controlled multiplex PCR, was used to amplify TCRbeta CDR3 regions from genomic DNA. In the paper's pipeline: The number of nucleated cells in each sample was estimated from the amplification of reference gene primers within the assay. To quantify the absolute abundance of each unique TCRbeta CDR3 rearrangement, sequence reads were collapsed and filtered. For each sample, productive Simpson clonality was calculated by taking the square root of Simpson's diversity index across productive rearrangements. TCRdb holds this immuneACCESS table with in-frame rearrangements only. Some clones are missing; in checked studies, unresolved V genes explain under half, and the rest has no known cause. V and J calls and clone size are copied from that table; D and trimming were computed from the DNA. Recorded for this sample are tens of thousands of clones; 90% of them occurred a single time. Of the sample, 5.5% to 7.5% falls within the top ten clones.

The chain is encoded by TRBV7-2 joined to TRBJ1-4; TRBD1 might be the D gene, on 6 matching bases. The receptor comes from a middle-aged man with acute or convalescent COVID-19. Sequencing used peripheral blood. The DNA sequence follows: TGTGCCAGCAGCCAGTCGGGGGGGGCATCTAATGAAAAACTGTTTTTT. It specifies CASSQSGGASNEKLFF.